This entry lists 7 T cell receptor beta chains sequenced from one sample in a study of early T cells in non-severe SARS-CoV-2 infection. Via MiXCR, TCRdb re-called the 5' RACE reads, giving one row per CDR3 protein. The sample contains under 95,000 distinct CDR3 sequences, under 15% of which appear only once. Sequences were obtained from whole blood. These receptor sequences come from an adult who was a healthcare worker with PCR-confirmed SARS-CoV-2 infection or an uninfected control (not recorded which).

This clonotype was seen a handful of times. The V gene is TRBV5-1, the J gene TRBJ2-2; D gene ambiguous. Trimming pared 3 bases from V and 1 base from J, leaving 4 bases between. Germline V lookup: CDR1 SGHRS, CDR2 YFSETQ. The CDR3 consists of 13 residues. CDR3 in DNA: TGCGCCAGCAGCTCCGAGAACACCGGGGAGCTGTTTTTT. Protein: CASSSENTGELFF.

This clonotype has ten or more counts. This CDR3 is missing its conserved last phenylalanine or tryptophan, likely due to a read error. No DNA is shown, since the ends of the CDR3 on it are uncertain; the CDR3 is the one TCRdb lists. The CDR3 sequence: CATSEKDSTEPK. The chain carries TRBV24-1 and TRBJ1-2. CDR1 is KGHDR, CDR2 SFDVKD, per germline. The CDR3 sequence runs 12 residues, both termini included.

The chain has TRBV20-1 and TRBJ1-6; 7 bases align to TRBD1. Germline V gene sequence: CDR1 DFQATT, CDR2 SNEGSKA (reference sequence). The CDR3 covers 13 residues. Trimming took 0 bases from V and 7 from J; bases not matched to a gene: 0. CDR3 coding DNA: TGCAGTGCTAGAGAAGGGGGCAATTCACCCCTCCACTTT. Its protein is CSAREGGNSPLHF.

The rearrangement uses TRBV7-6 and TRBJ2-7, with TRBD1 identical over 7 bases. Germline V CDR1 and CDR2: SGHVS, FNYEAQ. Germline trimming cut 5 bases from V and 6 bases from J; bases unmatched to any gene: 13. The CDR3 extends over 15 amino acids. As DNA, the CDR3 is TGTGCCAGCAGCCCGGGACAGATGACCCCTTCCGAGCAGTACTTC. This encodes CASSPGQMTPSEQYF.

The table lists this clonotype with many counts. This rearrangement joins TRBV18 to TRBJ2-1, with TRBD2 matching 10 bases. The CDR3 is 17 amino acids. The J segment lost 4 bases and the V segment lost 0 bases, leaving 6 bases of the junction unmatched. Germline-derived CDR1 and CDR2 are KGHSH and LQKENI. The CDR3 coding sequence is TGTGCCAGCTCACCACCGGGGGTACTAGCGGGATACAATGAGCAGTTCTTC. Translation: CASSPPGVLAGYNEQFF.

This chain connects TRBV2 to TRBJ2-3, with D hard to call. CDR3 length equals 13 residues. V lost 2 bases to trimming and J lost 9 bases, with 12 bases between them. Looked up from germline, CDR1 is SNHLY and CDR2 is FYNNEI. CDR3 sequence (DNA): TGTGCCAGCAGTGAAAGTGGCAAAGGGACGCAGTATTTT. Translating gives CASSESGKGTQYF.

This clonotype was found a few times. The V call is TRBV7-3, the J call TRBJ2-7; maybe TRBD1 (5 bases). Germline-derived CDR1 and CDR2 are SGHTA and FQGTGA. This CDR3 has 14 residues. V lost 7 bases and J lost 6, with 19 bases in between. CDR3 residues: CASISTNRWGEQYF. CDR3 sequence (DNA): TGTGCCAGCATCTCGACCAACAGGTGGGGCGAGCAGTACTTC. The full variable domain, rest sourced from reference TRBV7-3 and TRBJ2-7, is GAGVSQTPSNKVTEKGKYVELRCDPISGHTALYWYRQSLGQGPEFLIYFQGTGAADDSGLPNDRFFAVRPEGSVSTLKIQRTERGDSAVYLCASISTNRWGEQYFGPGTRLTVT.